What follows are 23 T cell receptor beta chains derived from one specimen sequenced in a study of blood T cell repertoires in COVID-19. Here immunoSEQ multiplex PCR was the method, and the copy in TCRdb shows in-frame clones only, minus some. The top ten clones hold 6.2% of a sample with 120,000 to 150,000 clones, about 82% of them seen once. Material: PBMCs or T cells enriched from blood (not recorded which). The receptors were gathered from a woman in her thirties or forties who had recovered from COVID-19.

The CDR3 protein is CAISEVAGGRTDTQYF. CDR3 nucleotides: TGTGCCATCAGTGAAGTAGCGGGGGGGCGCACAGATACGCAGTATTTT. The chain joins TRBV10-3 to TRBJ2-3; TRBD2 matches at 11 bases. V dropped 3 bases and J dropped 1; count of bases not matched to a gene: 3. Germline V gene sequence: CDR1 ENHRY, CDR2 SYGVKD. There are 16 residues in the CDR3.

The chain recombines TRBV7-9 with TRBJ1-1; possibly TRBD1 for D (5 bases). The CDR3 extends over 13 amino acids. Germline loops: CDR1 SEHNR, CDR2 FQNEAQ (reference sequence). The V end lost 1 base, the J end lost 8 bases, and 11 bases lay between the germline ends. The CDR3 loop is CASSLGGGREAFF. CDR3 in DNA: TGTGCCAGCAGCTTAGGGGGCGGGAGGGAAGCTTTCTTT.

This clone was counted a single time. J is TRBJ1-2 and V is TRBV5-6, with 10 bases aligning to TRBD1. CDR3 size: 15 residues. Germline V lookup: CDR1 SGHDT, CDR2 YYEEEE. V gave up 6 bases and J gave up 3 bases; unmatched junction bases: 8. CDR3 in DNA: TGTGCCAGCACTACCTGGACAGGGGGAGACTATGGCTACACCTTC. Encoded protein: CASTTWTGGDYGYTF.

The J gene is TRBJ2-2, the V gene TRBV18; the D gene is possibly TRBD2 (5 bases). Germline-derived CDR1 and CDR2 are KGHSH and LQKENI. The V end lost 4 bases, the J end lost 4 bases, and 13 bases lay between the germline ends. This CDR3 contains 15 residues. For the CDR3, the DNA is TGTGCCAGCTCACGGGAGCGCCCCAGCACCGGGGAGCTGTTTTTT. Its translation: CASSRERPSTGELFF.

This clone was counted a single time. V and J are TRBV30 and TRBJ2-7; 9 positions agree with TRBD1. The CDR3 totals 14 residues. The germline CDR1 and CDR2 sequences are GTSNPN and SVGIG (reference sequence). After removal of 3 bases from V and 3 bases from J, the junction contained 6 bases not matched to a gene. As DNA, the CDR3 is TGTGCCTGGAGAAAGACAGGGGGGAGCTACGAGCAGTACTTC. The encoded protein is CAWRKTGGSYEQYF.

J is TRBJ2-3 and V is TRBV30, with 9 bases aligning to TRBD2. Trimming cost V 5 bases and J 3 bases; bases outside gene matches: 12. There are 16 residues in the CDR3. CDR1 and CDR2 (germline): GTSNPN, SVGIG (reference sequence). The CDR3 region has the DNA TGTGCCTGGTCTCCGGGGCTAGCGGGGCCAACAGATACGCAGTATTTT. This sequence encodes CAWSPGLAGPTDTQYF.

This chain connects TRBV2 to TRBJ1-2, with TRBD1 matching over 9 bases. The ends lost 4 bases at V and 4 bases at J; junction bases unmatched: 4. The germline CDR1 and CDR2 sequences are SNHLY and FYNNEI. The length of the CDR3 is 14 residues. The CDR3 protein is CASSGGQGSYGYTF. The CDR3 DNA follows: TGTGCCAGCAGTGGGGGACAGGGATCCTATGGCTACACCTTC.

The chain is built from TRBV7-9 and TRBJ2-7; 10 bases are shared with TRBD2. The CDR3 extends over 15 amino acids. CDR1 and CDR2 (germline): SEHNR, FQNEAQ (reference sequence). The V segment lost 0 bases and the J segment 4 bases; nucleotides outside the gene matches: 3. The DNA of the CDR3 is TGTGCCAGCAGCTTAGCGGCTAGCGGGGGTTACGAGCAGTACTTC. As protein: CASSLAASGGYEQYF.

The genes are TRBV5-1 and TRBJ2-7, with a weak D call TRBD1 (5 bases). The V end lost 1 base, the J end lost 4 bases, and 9 bases lay between the germline ends. This CDR3 region has 13 residues. The germline gives CDR1 SGHRS, CDR2 YFSETQ. The CDR3 DNA reads TGCGCCAGCAGCTTGACAGGAGAATACGAGCAGTACTTC. It is translated as CASSLTGEYEQYF.

The CDR3 DNA is TGCGCCAGCAGCTTGGAGGCACGTGGTAGGGGATCCTATGGCTACACCTTC. This gives the protein CASSLEARGRGSYGYTF. The chain joins TRBV5-1 to TRBJ1-2; D might be TRBD1 (5 bases). Trimming shortened V by 0 bases and J by 4 bases, and 19 bases separated the two germline ends. The CDR3 runs to 17 residues. The germline gives CDR1 SGHRS, CDR2 YFSETQ.

This sequence joins TRBV5-1 and TRBJ1-1, with unresolved D. V lost 0 bases and J 0 bases, leaving 12 bases between the germline ends. This CDR3 comprises 16 residues. Germline CDR1 and CDR2: SGHRS and YFSETQ. CDR3 loop: CASSLESGRMNTEAFF. The DNA for the CDR3 is TGCGCCAGCAGCTTGGAAAGCGGCAGGATGAACACTGAAGCTTTCTTT.

This clone was observed a few times. The chain joins TRBV27 to TRBJ2-7; 12 bases are shared with TRBD2. Germline lookup yields CDR1 MNHEY and CDR2 SMNVEV (reference sequence). Germline trimming cut 0 bases from V and 2 bases from J; bases unmatched to any gene: 5. The CDR3 has 17 residues. CDR3 region: CASSLSLWTSGTYEQYF. In DNA form, the CDR3 reads TGTGCCAGCAGTTTATCCCTTTGGACTAGCGGGACCTACGAGCAGTACTTC.

The chain carries TRBV12-3 or TRBV12-4 and TRBJ2-7, with TRBD1 as a possible D gene (6 bases). Trimming shortened V by 5 bases and J by 2 bases, and 10 bases separated the two germline ends. This CDR3 spans 13 amino acids. CDR3 in DNA: TGTGCCAGCAGTCCTACAGGGACCTACGAGCAGTACTTC. Its protein product is CASSPTGTYEQYF.

The rearrangement links TRBV3-1 (or the pseudogene TRBV3-2) to TRBJ2-5, with 8 bases aligning to TRBD1. The CDR3 covers 17 residues. Trimming took 2 bases from V and 5 from J; bases not matched to a gene: 13. From germline, CDR1 is LGHDT and CDR2 YNNKEL (reference sequence). CDR3 nucleotide sequence: TGTGCCAGCAGCCAAAGTCTCGGACAGGGCGGTATTGAGACCCAGTACTTC. It specifies CASSQSLGQGGIETQYF.

The chain is built from TRBV5-1 and TRBJ1-1, with 8 bases aligning to TRBD1. The germline gives CDR1 SGHRS, CDR2 YFSETQ. V trimming: 4 bases; J trimming: 4 bases; junction bases outside the gene matches: 6. The CDR3 covers 14 residues. The CDR3 loop is CASSGTGAGTEAFF. CDR3 bases: TGCGCCAGCAGCGGGACAGGTGCAGGCACTGAAGCTTTCTTT.

This rearrangement joins TRBV3-1 (or the pseudogene TRBV3-2) to TRBJ2-5; the match to TRBD2 covers 7 bases. V lost 4 bases and J lost 5; bases outside the gene matches: 10. Germline V CDR1 and CDR2: LGHDT, YNNKEL (reference sequence). The CDR3 sequence is 15 residues long. In nucleotides, the CDR3 is TGTGCCAGCAGCCCCCGGGACTATCGGGGGGAGACCCAGTACTTC. Translated: CASSPRDYRGETQYF.

The chain employs TRBV9 and TRBJ2-2; 7 bases are shared with TRBD1. Germline CDR1 SGDLS, CDR2 YYNGEE. CDR3 size: 14 residues. Trimming took 3 bases from V and 6 from J; bases not matched to a gene: 5. CDR3 sequence: CASSGWTGAGELFF. CDR3 sequence (DNA): TGTGCCAGCAGCGGATGGACAGGCGCCGGGGAGCTGTTTTTT.

The chain carries TRBV7-8 and TRBJ2-1; D gene unclear. V shed 5 bases and J shed 4 bases, with 15 bases lying between them. Germline V CDR1 and CDR2: SGHVS, FQNEAQ. The CDR3 runs 15 residues. The CDR3 bases are TGTGCCAGCAGCCTGAATTCAAGCCCATACAATGAGCAGTTCTTC. Its protein is CASSLNSSPYNEQFF.

The V call is TRBV25-1, the J call TRBJ2-3, with a weak D call TRBD2 (6 bases). Germline V gives CDR1 MGHDK, CDR2 SYGVNS. This CDR3 has 15 amino acids. V gave up 6 bases and J gave up 1 base, with 14 bases separating them. The CDR3 reads CASSVADRRTDTQYF. CDR3 in DNA: TGTGCCAGCAGCGTAGCGGACCGTCGCACAGATACGCAGTATTTT.

This sequence joins TRBV25-1 and TRBJ1-2; TRBD1 is a possible D gene (5 bases). The germline V and J ends were trimmed by 3 bases and 2 bases, with 13 bases remaining between them. The CDR3 extends over 15 amino acids. CDR1 is MGHDK, CDR2 SYGVNS, per germline. CDR3 nucleotide sequence: TGTGCCAGCAGTGATCCAAGGGGTTCCAACTATGGCTACACCTTC. It codes for CASSDPRGSNYGYTF.

V and J are TRBV29-1 and TRBJ2-1; D may be TRBD1 (6 bases). Per germline, CDR1 SQVTM and CDR2 ANQGSEA. The V end was cut by 4 bases, the J end by 4 bases, with 8 bases between. There are 12 residues in the CDR3. The CDR3 region is CSVAQGYNEQFF. In nucleotides, the CDR3 is TGCAGCGTTGCACAGGGTTACAATGAGCAGTTCTTC.

The chain joins TRBV4-1 to TRBJ1-2; 8 bases agree with TRBD1. The CDR3 loop spans 16 amino acids. CDR1 and CDR2 (germline): MGHRA, YSYEKL. V shed 1 base, J shed 3 bases, and the junction held 7 bases outside the gene matches. CDR3 loop: CASSQGTGHWDYGYTF. Here the CDR3 DNA reads TGCGCCAGCAGCCAAGGGACAGGGCATTGGGACTATGGCTACACCTTC.

The CDR3 reads CASINTPGTSGEAYNEQFF. Here the CDR3 DNA reads TGTGCCAGCATCAACACCCCCGGGACTAGCGGGGAGGCCTACAATGAGCAGTTCTTC. The gene calls are TRBV2 and TRBJ2-1; 13 bases map to TRBD2. This CDR3 contains 19 residues. V was pared by 7 bases and J by 2 bases, with 14 bases of the junction left unmatched. Germline V CDR1 and CDR2: SNHLY, FYNNEI.